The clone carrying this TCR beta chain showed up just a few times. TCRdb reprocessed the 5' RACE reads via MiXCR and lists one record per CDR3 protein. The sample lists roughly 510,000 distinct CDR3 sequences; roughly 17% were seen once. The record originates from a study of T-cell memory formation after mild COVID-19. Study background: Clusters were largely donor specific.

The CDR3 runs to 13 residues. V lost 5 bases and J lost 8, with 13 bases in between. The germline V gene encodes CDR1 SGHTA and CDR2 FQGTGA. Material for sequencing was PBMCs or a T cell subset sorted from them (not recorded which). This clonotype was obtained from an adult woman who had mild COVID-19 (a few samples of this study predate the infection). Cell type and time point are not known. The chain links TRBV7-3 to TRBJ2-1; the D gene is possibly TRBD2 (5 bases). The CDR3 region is CASSQILGDEQFF. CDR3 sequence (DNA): TGTGCCAGCAGCCAGATACTGGGAGATGAGCAGTTCTTC.